Listed below are T cell receptor beta chains from one sample, sequenced in a study of identical twins. TCRdb re-called the 5' RACE reads through MiXCR, storing one row per CDR3 protein. The table includes 1.5 million or so distinct CDR3 sequences, around 29% detected once. The source material was cord blood. These receptors all stem from a newborn girl in good health. The CDR3 runs from the conserved cysteine through the conserved F or W. A D gene is named only where the DNA matches it firmly. Clone size is given for some rows only: seen once, a few or many times, or a class if the clone is expanded.

j_call,d_call,clone_size,v_call,cdr3_nt,cdr3_aa
TRBJ2-2,NA,NA,TRBV5-1,TGCGCCAGCAGCTTGGAGGTGGGAGCCAACACCGGGGAGCTGTTTTTT,CASSLEVGANTGELFF
TRBJ2-1,TRBD1,few,TRBV5-1,TGCGCCAGCAGGTCTTCACCGGGACAGGTCTCCAATGAGCAGTTCTTC,CASRSSPGQVSNEQFF
TRBJ2-7,TRBD1,many,TRBV6-5,TGTGCCAGCAGAAGGGGACAGACCTACGAGCAGTACTTC,CASRRGQTYEQYF
TRBJ1-5,NA,NA,TRBV28,TGTGCCAGCAGCCTACCCGGTCTGGAGCAGCCCCAGCATTTT,CASSLPGLEQPQHF
TRBJ1-6,TRBD1,few,TRBV27,TGTGCCAGGACAGGGGTTTCACCCCTCCACTTT,CARTGVSPLHF
TRBJ1-5,NA,NA,TRBV2,TGTGCCAGCAGAGTTGCTACTCAGCCCCAGCATTTT,CASRVATQPQHF
TRBJ2-5,NA,once,TRBV18,TGTGCCAGCTCACCAAGATTTGAGACCCAGTACTTC,CASSPRFETQYF
TRBJ2-5,NA,NA,TRBV28,TGTGCCATCGAACCAATCGGACAGTACCAAGAGACCCAGTACTTC,CAIEPIGQYQETQYF
TRBJ2-3,NA,NA,TRBV12-3/TRBV12-4,TGTGCCAGCAGCCGCCGTGTGGGCGGGAGCACAGATACGCAGTATTTT,CASSRRVGGSTDTQYF
TRBJ2-4,NA,NA,TRBV5-1,TGCGCCAGCAGCTTTGATACGGGGCTAGCCAAAAACATTCAGTACTTC,CASSFDTGLAKNIQYF
TRBJ2-1,NA,few,TRBV7-9,TGTGCCAGCAGATACAGATACAATGAGCAGTTCTTC,CASRYRYNEQFF
TRBJ1-2,NA,NA,TRBV11-2,TGTGCCAGCAGCAGCTTGACGGAATTGGGATATGGCTACACCTTC,CASSSLTELGYGYTF
TRBJ2-6,NA,few,TRBV19,TGTGCCAGTAGTATCGCAGGGACTCTCAGGGCCAACGTCCTGACTTTC,CASSIAGTLRANVLTF
TRBJ2-5,NA,few,TRBV7-2,TGTGCCAGCAGCTTAGGGACTTGGGGTGGAGAGACCCAGTACTTC,CASSLGTWGGETQYF
TRBJ2-1,NA,many,TRBV18,TGTGCCAGCTCACCGTTAGCGAGAACCTCCTACAATGAGCAGTTCTTC,CASSPLARTSYNEQFF
TRBJ2-7,TRBD2,NA,TRBV9,TGTGCCAGCAGCGACAGGTGGTCTAGCGGAGGCAATGAGCAGTACTTC,CASSDRWSSGGNEQYF
TRBJ2-3,TRBD1,NA,TRBV5-1,TGCGCCAGCAGCTCGCACACCGGGACAGGTCCCAGGTATTTT,CASSSHTGTGPRYF
TRBJ2-5,NA,few,TRBV5-1,TGCGCCAGCAGCTTGGAACTACCACAAGAGACCCAGTACTTC,CASSLELPQETQYF
TRBJ2-1,TRBD1,NA,TRBV6-5,TGTGCCAGCAAGGACAGGGGCAATGAGCAGTTCTTC,CASKDRGNEQFF
TRBJ2-7,TRBD1,NA,TRBV2,TGTGCCAGCAGTGAGGCGACAGGGGAACCCTACGAGCAGTACTTC,CASSEATGEPYEQYF
TRBJ2-3,NA,NA,TRBV3-1,TGTGCCAGCACCGCGGGGACCTTCACAGATACGCAGTATTTT,CASTAGTFTDTQYF
TRBJ1-5,TRBD1,NA,TRBV28,TGTGCCAGCAATTTACGCGGACAGGGTAGCAATCAGCCCCAGCATTTT,CASNLRGQGSNQPQHF
TRBJ2-7,NA,few,TRBV20-1,TGCAGTGCTAGTACCTTTGGGACTCTGGGCGAGCAGTACTTC,CSASTFGTLGEQYF
TRBJ2-1,TRBD2,NA,TRBV4-1,TGCGCCAGCAGCCAAGTCGGACTAGCGGGAAGCTCCTACAATGAGCAGTTCTTC,CASSQVGLAGSSYNEQFF
TRBJ2-6,TRBD1,NA,TRBV6-1,TGTGCCACCCGGACAGGGAGCATCTCTGGGGCCAACGTCCTGACTTTC,CATRTGSISGANVLTF
TRBJ1-2,TRBD1,NA,TRBV11-2,TGTGCCAGCAGCTTAGCCCCACAGGGGGTCCCACCCTATGGCTACACCTTC,CASSLAPQGVPPYGYTF
TRBJ2-1,TRBD2,NA,TRBV4-2,TGTGCCAGCAGCCAGGTCTCGGGGGGGACTTACAATGAGCAGTTCTTC,CASSQVSGGTYNEQFF
TRBJ2-3,TRBD2,NA,TRBV15,TGTGCCACCAGCAGGTTAGCGGGTTCCACAGATACGCAGTATTTT,CATSRLAGSTDTQYF
TRBJ1-5,NA,NA,TRBV3-1,TGTGCCAGCAGCCAAGGGGGGTACCAGCCCCAGCATTTT,CASSQGGYQPQHF
TRBJ2-7,NA,few,TRBV14,TGTGCCAGCAGCCAAGTTAGCTGGGACCACGAGCAGTACTTC,CASSQVSWDHEQYF
TRBJ1-1,NA,NA,TRBV6-1,TGTGCCAGCAAATCGAGTTTTGGCACTGAAGCTTTCTTT,CASKSSFGTEAFF
TRBJ2-5,TRBD2,few,TRBV5-1,TGCGCCAGCAGCTTGGCCGTTGGCACGACTAGCGGGAGCTACGAGACCCAGTACTTC,CASSLAVGTTSGSYETQYF
TRBJ1-3,NA,NA,TRBV4-1,TGCGCCAGCAGCCAGGAGGGAGGAAACTCTGGAAACACCATATATTTT,CASSQEGGNSGNTIYF
TRBJ2-4,NA,few,TRBV2,TGTGCCAGCAGTGAATCGGGACGAGTAGCCAAAAACATTCAGTACTTC,CASSESGRVAKNIQYF
TRBJ1-6,NA,few,TRBV15,TGTGCCACCAGCCCTCGTAGGTTGGATTCACCCCTCCACTTT,CATSPRRLDSPLHF
TRBJ2-2,NA,NA,TRBV21-1,TGTGCCGGCAGCAAAGGCCTAGCGGGGGGTTTCACCGGGGAGCTGTTTTTT,CAGSKGLAGGFTGELFF
TRBJ1-5,NA,few,TRBV12-3/TRBV12-4,TGTGCCAGCAGTCCCCATGCAAGGGTGGATCAGCCCCAGCATTTT,CASSPHARVDQPQHF
TRBJ2-7,TRBD1,NA,TRBV20-1,TGCAGTGCTAGGGGCTACAGGGGGCGCGAGCAGTACTTC,CSARGYRGREQYF
TRBJ2-3,NA,NA,TRBV2,TGTGCCAGCAGTGGGGTGATAACTAGCCGCACAGATACGCAGTATTTT,CASSGVITSRTDTQYF
TRBJ2-3,NA,NA,TRBV15,TGTGCCACCAGCAGAGGGGCAGGGTCAGTCACAGATACGCAGTATTTT,CATSRGAGSVTDTQYF
TRBJ2-1,NA,few,TRBV5-1,TGCGCCAGCAGCTTGGTGTTCTCGGCGGAAATAGGCAATGAGCAGTTCTTC,CASSLVFSAEIGNEQFF